This is a list of T cell receptor beta chains from one sample in a study of T cell responses to AZD1222 COVID-19 vaccine. The repertoire was sequenced with immunoSEQ multiplex PCR; TCRdb's copy has only in-frame clones and lacks some. In the table there are approximately 140,000 clones, roughly 92% of which are singletons. The input for sequencing was peripheral blood, taken 28 days after the second AZD1222 dose. All receptors derive from an adult who received the AZD1222 COVID-19 vaccine. CDR3s leave out the opening cysteine and the closing phenylalanine or tryptophan. Each record gives: CDR3 length, V gene, clone size, CDR3 protein. Size is omitted from some rows. Given values are once, few, many or a class for expanded clones.

11,TRBV7-2,once,ASFYGGTYGYT
17,TRBV7-2,-,ASSLVLGQGALLNYGYT
14,TRBV25-1,once,ASSEWTETLNTEAF
12,TRBV18,-,ASSNGQGGETQY
11,TRBV2,-,ASSAGTHTEAF
15,TRBV19,-,ASINTAPGLGNQPQH
9,TRBV10-1,-,ASSGGYEQY
13,TRBV27,-,ASSFQSSYNSPLH
9,TRBV12-3/TRBV12-4,-,ASRRTRGYT
13,TRBV6-2/TRBV6-3,-,ASSYGVGMNTEAF
12,TRBV7-2,-,ASSFSSGTDTQY
10,TRBV10-2,-,ASSAALTEAF
16,TRBV10-1,-,ASSRLAGGITYTGELF
14,TRBV7-9,-,ASSATSGSSYNEQF
10,TRBV5-1,few,ASRRNTDTQY
17,TRBV7-8,-,ASSLIDGQGLSSNQPQH
13,TRBV11-2,once,ASSRTGDRTDTQY
15,TRBV6-2/TRBV6-3,-,ASSYYPRDSLNQPQH
14,TRBV19,-,ASSPDRPPPYQPQH
13,TRBV2,-,ASNRQGVDTGELF
13,TRBV19,-,ASIRTNRGYNEQF
12,TRBV6-5,few,ASSYGGANQPQH
11,TRBV12-3/TRBV12-4,-,ASTPTGGYGYT
14,TRBV7-2,once,ASSLGTSGGWYEQF
13,TRBV28,few,ASRETGSAGNTIY
12,TRBV16,-,ASSQVGGNQPQH
14,TRBV6-5,-,ASSYSTPLRDYGYT
13,TRBV6-1,-,ASSEERRSTDTQY
11,TRBV6-5,few,ASSRSGTVGYT
13,TRBV7-9,-,ASSPRGLAGGSQY
14,TRBV5-4,-,ASSHGQGFMNTEAF
11,TRBV6-1,-,ASSESRTVGQF
13,TRBV27,-,ASSTYSDSGETQY
12,TRBV5-1,-,ASSLAGAGGEAF
10,TRBV30,-,AWSTGYTEAF
17,TRBV29-1,-,SVISGIGSRRGLNYGYT
13,TRBV7-9,-,ASSLVASQNTEAF